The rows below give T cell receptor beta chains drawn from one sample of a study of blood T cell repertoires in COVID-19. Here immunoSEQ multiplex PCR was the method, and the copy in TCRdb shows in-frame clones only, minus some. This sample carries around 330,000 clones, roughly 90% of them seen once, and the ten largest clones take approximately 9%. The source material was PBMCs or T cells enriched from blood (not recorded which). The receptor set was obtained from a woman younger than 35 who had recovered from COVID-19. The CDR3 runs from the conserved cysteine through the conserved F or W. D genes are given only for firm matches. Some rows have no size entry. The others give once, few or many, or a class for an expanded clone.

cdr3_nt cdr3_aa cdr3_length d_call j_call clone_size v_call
TGCAGTGCTAGTAAGCTAGTCGATGAGCAGTTCTTC CSASKLVDEQFF 12 - TRBJ2-1 - TRBV20-1
TGTGCCAGCAGTGATTCCGGGCGACAGGGAACCTCCGGCTACACCTTC CASSDSGRQGTSGYTF 16 TRBD1 TRBJ1-2 - TRBV2
TGTGCCAGCAGCCTCCTAGGGCAGGGGGCTGACATTCAGTACTTC CASSLLGQGADIQYF 15 TRBD1 TRBJ2-4 once TRBV3-1/TRBV3-2
TGTGCCTGGAGTGGTACTGGAAACACCATATATTTT CAWSGTGNTIYF 12 - TRBJ1-3 - TRBV30
TGTGCCAGCAGCGGCCAGGGCTACGAGCAGTACTTC CASSGQGYEQYF 12 - TRBJ2-7 - TRBV6-6
TGTGCCAGCAGCTTAGGGGCTAGCGGGGGCCAACAAGAGACCCAGTACTTC CASSLGASGGQQETQYF 17 TRBD2 TRBJ2-5 - TRBV11-2
TGTGCCAGTAAGACAGCGAACACTGAAGCTTTCTTT CASKTANTEAFF 12 - TRBJ1-1 - TRBV19
TGTGCCAGCAGCTTGACAGGGTATGACGGCTACACCTTC CASSLTGYDGYTF 13 TRBD1 TRBJ1-2 - TRBV7-8
TGTGCCAGCAGGGAAGTCGGAAGCGTGAGTGCTGGCTACACCTTC CASREVGSVSAGYTF 15 - TRBJ1-2 - TRBV2
TGCGCCAGCAGCGAAGGGGACAGGTCCTCGGATACGCAGTATTTT CASSEGDRSSDTQYF 15 TRBD1 TRBJ2-3 - TRBV10-2
TGCAGTGCTAGTTCCGGTAGACACCGCTCTGGAAACACCATATATTTT CSASSGRHRSGNTIYF 16 - TRBJ1-3 - TRBV20-1
TGTGCCAGCAGCTTAGAGGTTGTTGGGGGCTACGGCTACACCTTC CASSLEVVGGYGYTF 15 - TRBJ1-2 - TRBV7-2
TGTGCCAGCTCACCAAGCGGGCCGTCAAGACATGGCTACACCTTC CASSPSGPSRHGYTF 15 - TRBJ1-2 - TRBV18
TGTGCCACCAGTGATTGGGTACAGGGGGATCAAGAGACCCAGTACTTC CATSDWVQGDQETQYF 16 TRBD1 TRBJ2-5 - TRBV24-1
TGTGCCAGCAGTTTCTCTGGGACAGGGGTTGAAAAACTGTTTTTT CASSFSGTGVEKLFF 15 TRBD1 TRBJ1-4 - TRBV27
TGTGCCAGCAGCGTCGGGACTAGCGGCCACACCGGGGAGCTGTTTTTT CASSVGTSGHTGELFF 16 TRBD2 TRBJ2-2 - TRBV9
TGTGCCAGCAGCTTAGCCCCTTTTACGACTAGCGGGAAACCGGGGGTGAATGAGCAGTTCTTC CASSLAPFTTSGKPGVNEQFF 21 TRBD2 TRBJ2-1 - TRBV13
TGTGCCAGTAGTATACAGGGGACCGGGGAGCTGTTTTTT CASSIQGTGELFF 13 - TRBJ2-2 - TRBV19
TGTGCCAGCAGCCCAACAGGGGTTACAGCCTACGAGCAGTACTTC CASSPTGVTAYEQYF 15 TRBD1 TRBJ2-7 - TRBV6-5
TGTGCCAGCAGCTTAGATGGCGGCCACTACGAGCAGTACTTC CASSLDGGHYEQYF 14 - TRBJ2-7 few TRBV11-2
TGTGCCAGCAGTCCGGGACAGGGTGCAACGGGAGTTATTGCAGATACGCAGTATTTT CASSPGQGATGVIADTQYF 19 TRBD1 TRBJ2-3 - TRBV6-2/TRBV6-3
TGCGCCAGCAGCGGGGGACTAGCGGGGAAAGCGGATGAGCAGTTCTTC CASSGGLAGKADEQFF 16 TRBD2 TRBJ2-1 - TRBV5-1